These 7 T cell receptor beta chains were all obtained from the same sample, sequenced in a study of spatial heterogeneity in lung cancer. Each CDR3 protein gets one entry after TCRdb re-called the 5' RACE reads with MiXCR. Of 82,000 or so distinct CDR3 sequences in the sample, over 9.5% are singletons; the top ten hold around 4.3%. The time point: sample taken at primary tumor resection. Unsorted whole RNA of tumor, nontumor lung or frozen PBMC was sequenced. The specimen was PBMCs, collected at surgery. The receptors derive from a male donor with early-stage non-small cell lung cancer.

This chain joins TRBV7-2 and TRBJ2-3, with 14 positions matching TRBD2. The CDR3 totals 18 residues. V trimming: 0 bases; J trimming: 2 bases; junction bases outside the gene matches: 4. From germline, CDR1 is SGHTA and CDR2 FQGNSA. The CDR3 nucleotides are TGTGCCAGCAGCTTAGCGGGACTAGCGGGGGTCACCACAGATACGCAGTATTTT. Translation: CASSLAGLAGVTTDTQYF.

The DNA of the CDR3 is TGTGCCAGCAGTGGGGTACTACGACCCTACGAGCAGTACTTC. It codes for CASSGVLRPYEQYF. The chain carries TRBV25-1 and TRBJ2-7; D is ambiguous. V lost 4 bases to trimming and J lost 2 bases, with 12 bases between them. The germline gives CDR1 MGHDK, CDR2 SYGVNS. The CDR3 runs 14 residues.

The chain combines TRBV11-2 with TRBJ2-2, with D possibly TRBD2 on 5 matching bases. The V end lost 3 bases, the J end lost 2 bases, and 13 bases lay between the germline ends. Germline V gene sequence: CDR1 SGHAT, CDR2 FQNNGV. This CDR3 comprises 16 residues. Here the CDR3 DNA reads TGTGCCAGCAGCTTTAATGCGGGTTTAAACACCGGGGAGCTGTTTTTT. It encodes CASSFNAGLNTGELFF.

This clonotype came up a few times. This chain uses TRBV27 with TRBJ2-1; 8 nucleotides agree with TRBD2. Germline-derived CDR1 and CDR2 are MNHEY and SMNVEV (reference sequence). Germline trimming cut 6 bases from V and 0 bases from J; bases unmatched to any gene: 4. This CDR3 is 15 amino acids long. CDR3 sequence reads: CASRPRGGSYNEQFF. CDR3 bases: TGTGCCAGCAGGCCACGGGGGGGCTCCTACAATGAGCAGTTCTTC.

The chain joins TRBV20-1 to TRBJ2-5, with 10 bases matching TRBD1. CDR1 is DFQATT, CDR2 SNEGSKA, per germline (reference sequence). The CDR3 is made up of 14 amino acids. Trimming took 7 bases from V and 5 from J; bases not matched to a gene: 10. CDR3 loop: CSGQTGGWPETQYF. The CDR3 DNA reads TGCAGTGGACAGACAGGGGGCTGGCCGGAGACCCAGTACTTC.

The rearrangement uses TRBV7-2 and TRBJ2-1, with 16 positions matching TRBD2. There are 15 residues in the CDR3. The ends lost 5 bases at V and 7 bases at J; junction bases unmatched: 2. Germline assignment: CDR1 SGHTA and CDR2 FQGNSA. The CDR3 sequence: CASSPGLAGGNEQFF. The CDR3 bases are TGTGCCAGCAGCCCGGGACTAGCGGGGGGGAATGAGCAGTTCTTC.

In its sample, this clonotype was seen a few times. This chain uses TRBV5-5 with TRBJ2-1, with D possibly matching TRBD1 (5 bases). The germline V gene encodes CDR1 SGHKS and CDR2 YYEKEE (reference sequence). V lost 1 base to trimming and J lost 4 bases, with 9 bases between them. CDR3 length equals 14 residues. This chain's CDR3 is CASSLTGYYNEQFF. CDR3 nucleotides: TGTGCCAGCAGCTTGACAGGCTATTACAATGAGCAGTTCTTC.